This T cell receptor (beta chain) was captured by sequencing in a study of blood T cell repertoires in COVID-19. The authors' processing: Reference gene primer amplification gave nucleated cell count estimates. TCRdb's copy holds only in-frame clones and misses some; the assay was immunoSEQ multiplex PCR. Clone size and V and J calls were adopted from that table, with D and trimming inferred from the DNA. The sample has roughly 300,000 clones, around 86% seen once. The germline V gene has CDR1 MDHEN and CDR2 SYDVKM. Germline trimming cut 5 bases from V and 6 bases from J; bases unmatched to any gene: 8. The CDR3 totals 15 residues.

The sequenced sample consisted of peripheral blood. The V gene is TRBV28, the J gene TRBJ2-1; 9 bases map to TRBD2. The sequence derives from a human donor in a cohort sampled during active COVID-19. In DNA form, the CDR3 reads TGTGCCAGCAGTCTGGGTGGTAGCGGGAGCAATGAGCAGTTCTTC. This gives the protein CASSLGGSGSNEQFF.